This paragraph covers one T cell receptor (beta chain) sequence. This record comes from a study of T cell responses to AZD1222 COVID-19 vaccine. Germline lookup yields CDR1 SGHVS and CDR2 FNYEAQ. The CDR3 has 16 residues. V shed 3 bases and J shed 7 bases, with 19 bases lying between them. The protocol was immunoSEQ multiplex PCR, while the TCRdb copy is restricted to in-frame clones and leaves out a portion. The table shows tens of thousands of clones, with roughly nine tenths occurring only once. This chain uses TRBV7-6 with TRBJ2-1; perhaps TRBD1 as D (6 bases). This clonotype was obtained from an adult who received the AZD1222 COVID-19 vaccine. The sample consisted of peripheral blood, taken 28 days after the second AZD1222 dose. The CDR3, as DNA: TGTGCCAGCAGCTTCCCTCAAACAGGGTGGAGGAATGAGCAGTTCTTC. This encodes CASSFPQTGWRNEQFF.